This TCR beta chain was sequenced during a study of Graves' ophthalmopathy and Graves' hyperthyroidism. Turning to the study itself: The term stable hyperthyroidism indicated an absence of ophthalmopathy within 18 months of follow-up.

RNA transcripts were the template, and TCR beta CDR3 regions were amplified from them. RT-PCR was first run with HTBI primers, then multiplex PCR in a second round. TCRdb independently ran MiXCR on the multiplex PCR reads; one entry per CDR3 protein. The table lists over a million distinct CDR3 sequences, about two fifths of them singletons. This clonotype came up a few times. Its antigen is as yet unknown. Aged 18 to 65, hyperthyroidism patients had new diagnoses of under 2 months' duration. Trimming pared 0 bases from V and 2 bases from J, leaving 10 bases between. CDR3 length: 15 residues. CDR1 MNHEY and CDR2 SVGAGI come from the germline V gene. Findings and limits, study-wide: Both a roughly 65% sensitivity and an approximately 72% specificity characterized the model's predictions of ophthalmopathy progression. A roughly 81% specificity and about 88% sensitivity were achieved by a 13-signature model that separated ophthalmopathy from stable hyperthyroidism.

The TCR originated in an adult man with Graves' hyperthyroidism. J is TRBJ2-5 and V is TRBV6-5, with TRBD2 as a possible D gene (6 bases). The sample was peripheral blood or thyroid tissue (not recorded which). The CDR3 coding sequence is TGTGCCAGCAGTTACTCTTGGGGGGAGCAAGAGACCCAGTACTTC. This sequence encodes CASSYSWGEQETQYF.